This T cell receptor (beta chain) was captured by sequencing in a study of cytomegalovirus exposure and HLA in healthy donors. About the study: The same platform was used for the 120 validation repertoires and the roughly 600 first-cohort repertoires, a later analysis reported.

A word on this clone: Antigen: not known.

Measured with immunoSEQ multiplex PCR; TCRdb has only the in-frame clones, and not every one. Seen here are 150,000 to 200,000 clones, roughly 82% observed once, and the top ten hold more than 1.1%. Donors came from a validation cohort of over 100 subjects, distinct from the first 666-subject cohort. Study-level results: Subsequent analysis showed first-cohort TCR clusters tending to co-occur in 120 or so validation repertoires. In vitro data verified three CMV-associated chains as specific for CMV antigens.

J gave up 5 bases and V 9 bases, and 12 bases lay outside the gene matches. This CDR3 comprises 15 residues. Germline lookup yields CDR1 MGHDK and CDR2 SYGVNS. The J gene is TRBJ1-4, the V gene TRBV25-1; 7 nucleotides align to TRBD1. This clonotype was obtained from a woman younger than 35 in good health and CMV-seronegative. The sample consisted of PBMCs. The CDR3 DNA reads as TGTGCCAGTAGGGAGACAGGGTTTGACAATGAAAAACTGTTTTTT. This translates into CASRETGFDNEKLFF.